Included here is one T cell receptor (beta chain) sequence, with context. The TCRbeta library was prepared with unique molecular identifiers. TCRdb recomputed calls from the PCR reads with MiXCR, one row per CDR3 protein. This table has hundreds of thousands of distinct CDR3 sequences, about 30% appearing once. The sample comes from a study of T-cell reconstitution after alpha-beta-depleted transplantation in children. The sample was PBMCs from the stem cell graft donor, taken from the stem cell graft. This TCR was recovered from a human donor who donated a stem cell graft to a child with aplastic anemia.

The CDR3 loop is CASSFETGDTQYF. CDR3 DNA: TGTGCCAGCAGTTTCGAAACAGGGGATACGCAGTATTTT. This chain connects TRBV6-5 to TRBJ2-3; D possibly corresponds to TRBD1 (6 bases). Germline CDR1 and CDR2: MNHEY and SVGAGI. Deletions cut 4 bases from V and 6 bases from J, with 11 bases between. This CDR3 has 13 residues.